This TCR beta chain was recovered during a study of shared clonotypes between healthy human individuals. General study results and limits: Blood was the sole source, and tissue repertoires probably differ. Donor scarcity curtailed the genetic and exposure-history diversity represented herein.

CDR1 is LNHDA and CDR2 is SQIVND in the germline V gene (reference sequence). The V and J ends lost 4 bases and 4 bases respectively, with 10 bases between them. The length of the CDR3 is 13 residues. On this clone: Its antigen is unidentified.

As handled by the study authors: With immunoSEQ giving junction-only sequences and no quality scores, filtering differed. The repertoire was sequenced with immunoSEQ multiplex PCR; TCRdb's copy has only in-frame clones and lacks some. V and J calls and clone size follow that table, whereas D and trimming were derived from the DNA. The sample has 550,000 to 700,000 clones, 60% to 75% seen once. Sequenced material: memory CD4+ T cells sorted from blood. The subset here: CD45RA-negative fraction. This clonotype originated in a woman aged 25-40 years in good health. The rearrangement joins TRBV19 to TRBJ1-2, with D perhaps matching TRBD1 (5 bases). The CDR3 is CASSTGFFYGYTF. In DNA form, the CDR3 reads TGTGCCAGTAGTACAGGGTTCTTCTATGGCTACACCTTC.